Sequencing of this TCR beta chain was carried out in a study of regulatory T cells in long-lasting Graves disease. This clonotype was observed at least ten times. Documented time point: newly diagnosed GD, antithyroid drugs for less than 3 months. The TCR library was made from RNA that had been extracted from PBMCs in TRIzol. Combining iRepertoire HTBI primers with Arm-PCR of CDR3 regions, the authors built TCR beta libraries. TCRdb fed the multiplex PCR reads into MiXCR, producing one record per CDR3 protein. In the table there are 510,000 or so distinct CDR3 sequences, about 12% of which are singletons. The germline CDR1 and CDR2 sequences are KGHSH and LQKENI. The CDR3 loop spans 13 amino acids. The germline V and J ends were trimmed by 1 base and 7 bases, with 10 bases remaining between them. These same data were also listed under a study on T cells in Graves' hyperthyroidism and ophthalmopathy.

The V gene is TRBV18, the J gene TRBJ1-2, with D maybe TRBD1 (6 bases). This receptor was taken from a woman under 40 with Graves disease. The material sequenced was peripheral blood mononuclear cells (PBMCs), taken at new diagnosis, from a patient treated with antithyroid drugs. The CDR3 sequence: CASSPLGTSGYTF. CDR3 nucleotides: TGTGCCAGCTCACCACTCGGGACATCTGGCTACACCTTC.